This T cell receptor (beta chain) was sequenced during a study of technical replicates of blood from several donors. Some clones are missing from TCRdb's copy, which holds only in-frame ones; the method was immunoSEQ multiplex PCR. The sample has around 100,000 clones; about 95% are singletons. This CDR3 has 15 residues. The germline V and J ends were trimmed by 1 base and 2 bases, with 12 bases remaining between them. CDR1 and CDR2 from the germline V gene are SGHVS and FNYEAQ. This receptor was obtained from a human donor in good health. The source material was T cells isolated from PBMCs. The rearrangement links TRBV7-6 to TRBJ2-7, with D hard to call. The CDR3 sequence: CASSLGPASTYEQYF. The CDR3 nucleotides are TGTGCCAGCAGCTTAGGTCCAGCGTCGACCTACGAGCAGTACTTC.